This T cell receptor beta chain was sequenced for a study of T-cell memory formation after mild COVID-19. Points from the study as a whole: The finding that pre-infection memory included some responding clones suggested that cross-reactive memory joined.

The ends lost 1 base at V and 2 bases at J; junction bases unmatched: 5. CDR3 length: 14 residues. Germline V gene data show CDR1 as DFQATT and CDR2 as SNEGSKA (reference sequence). A single record per CDR3 protein comes from TCRdb applying MiXCR to the 5' RACE reads. This sample yields about 350,000 distinct CDR3 sequences, of which 25% to 30% are seen a single time; roughly 12% belongs to the top ten. As regards this clonotype: What it binds is not known.

The source is an adult woman who had mild COVID-19 (a few samples of this study predate the infection). Cell type and time point are not known. Sample: PBMCs or a T cell subset sorted from them (not recorded which). The genes are TRBV20-1 and TRBJ2-7; TRBD1 agrees at 7 bases. The CDR3 DNA reads as TGCAGTGCTAGAGTGGGACAGACCCCCTACGAGCAGTACTTC. This sequence encodes CSARVGQTPYEQYF.